This note documents a single TCR beta chain sequence. This sample is part of a study of blood T cell repertoires in COVID-19. Overall study context: The United States, Italy and Spain supplied acute and convalescent COVID-19 samples. PBMCs, B-cell-depleted T cells, or T cells provided the cDNA or gDNA that made up the material.

The germline V gene encodes CDR1 MNHEY and CDR2 SVGAGI. Germline trimming cut 4 bases from V and 8 bases from J; bases unmatched to any gene: 9. The CDR3 loop spans 15 amino acids. As processed by the authors: Amplification of reference gene primers provided the estimated nucleated cell counts. Sequencing used immunoSEQ multiplex PCR; TCRdb keeps in-frame clones, though not all of them. The V and J calls and clone size were taken over from that table, and D and trimming were inferred from the DNA. The data hold approximately 260,000 clones, with about 86% observed a single time. This receptor was taken from a man younger than 35 with active or convalescent COVID-19. Material for sequencing was peripheral blood. V gene TRBV6-5 combines with J gene TRBJ1-4, with 8 bases fitting TRBD1. DNA of the CDR3: TGTGCCAGCAGTTCGAACGACAGGGGAGGGGAAAAACTGTTTTTT. It yields the protein CASSSNDRGGEKLFF.